The source of this T cell receptor (beta chain) is a study of CD8+CD57+ T cells in acquired aplastic anemia. As for the study in general: CD4+ and CD8+ cells, once sorted, gave DNA averaging approximately 3.4 ug. General study points: Patients and controls shared about 27 CD8+ CDR3 sequences.

Concerning this clonotype itself: Antigen specificity is unknown.

Profiling that covered TCR beta VDJ and CDR3 relied on genomic DNA as its template. Each CDR3 protein gets one entry after TCRdb re-called the reads with MiXCR. The sample includes 150,000 to 180,000 distinct CDR3 sequences, just over 50% seen only once; the top ten take 12%. V lost 1 base to trimming and J lost 2 bases, with 10 bases between them. Germline-derived CDR1 and CDR2 are KGHDR and SFDVKD. This CDR3 comprises 16 residues. All patients picked for sequencing had shown, by flow cytometry, an expansion of CD8+CD57+ cells. The chain couples TRBV24-1 to TRBJ2-2; TRBD2 is a possible D gene (6 bases). Sample: sorted CD4+, CD8+, or CD8+CD57+ T cells (not recorded which) from PBMCs. This receptor was obtained from a human donor with aplastic anemia. The CDR3 nucleotides are TGTGCCACCAGTGATTTTACGGGGGACAACACCGGGGAGCTGTTTTTT. It is translated as CATSDFTGDNTGELFF.